Listed below are T cell receptor beta chains from one sample, sequenced in a study of lymphopenia after photon versus proton radiotherapy. Method: immunoSEQ multiplex PCR; TCRdb's copy keeps in-frame clones and lacks some. This table has under 30,000 clones, over 65% appearing once. The sample was peripheral blood, taken from a patient treated with photon-based radiotherapy. These receptors were collected from a middle-aged man with gastric cancer. CDR3s include the opening cysteine and the closing phenylalanine or tryptophan. D genes are given only for firm matches. Where a row states a size, it is once, few, many or the class of an expanded clone; other rows omit it.

TRBV7-6	TRBJ1-1	NA	TRBD1	TGTGCCAGCAGCTCTTCCCGGGACAGGGGCACTGAAGCTTTCTTT	CASSSSRDRGTEAFF
TRBV14	TRBJ2-5	NA	NA	TGTGCCAGCAGCCGGGGGGCAGGAGGGGAGACCCAGTACTTC	CASSRGAGGETQYF
TRBV4-1	TRBJ2-4	few	NA	TGCGCCAGCAGCCAGCCTTGGGATCCCAAAAACATTCAGTACTTC	CASSQPWDPKNIQYF
TRBV7-9	TRBJ1-3	NA	TRBD1	TGTGCCAGCAGCCTAGAACCAGGGGGAAGCTCTGGAAACACCATATATTTT	CASSLEPGGSSGNTIYF
TRBV6-6	TRBJ2-7	NA	TRBD1	TGTGCCAGCAGTTACTCGGGACAGGGGCGCTACGAGCAGTACTTC	CASSYSGQGRYEQYF
TRBV19	TRBJ2-5	NA	NA	TGTGCCAGTAGTACCGTGGGGGCCCAAGAGACCCAGTACTTC	CASSTVGAQETQYF
TRBV18	TRBJ1-1	NA	NA	TGTGCCAGCTCACCCTTCAGGGAGGGTGAAGCTTTCTTT	CASSPFREGEAFF
TRBV7-9	TRBJ1-5	NA	TRBD1	TGTGCCAGCCCCTTCTCGTCGGACAGGCTCCTTAGCAATCAGCCCCAGCATTTT	CASPFSSDRLLSNQPQHF
TRBV18	TRBJ1-2	NA	NA	TGTGCCAGCTCACCGAGGGGGGACTATGGCTACACCTTC	CASSPRGDYGYTF
TRBV2	TRBJ1-1	few	NA	TGTGCCAGCAGCTTAGGTCGGGGCGCTGAAGCTTTCTTT	CASSLGRGAEAFF
TRBV7-2	TRBJ1-1	once	NA	TGTGCCAGCAGCTTAGACAGGAGGGTCACTGAAGCTTTCTTT	CASSLDRRVTEAFF
TRBV7-2	TRBJ2-2	NA	NA	TGTGCCAGCACCCTACGCCGGGGACCGGCCGGGGAGCTGTTTTTT	CASTLRRGPAGELFF
TRBV7-2	TRBJ1-2	NA	TRBD1	TGTGCCAGCAGCATCACAGGGGACGCGACTAACTATGGCTACACCTTC	CASSITGDATNYGYTF
TRBV18	TRBJ1-1	NA	TRBD1	TGTGCCAGCTCATCGCCCGGGACAGGGGAGCGAGCTTTCTTT	CASSSPGTGERAFF
TRBV6-1	TRBJ1-1	NA	TRBD1	TGTGCCAGCAGTGAAACAGGGGAAACTGAAGCTTTCTTT	CASSETGETEAFF
TRBV7-2	TRBJ2-5	NA	NA	TGTGCCAGCAGCCCTGACAGACGAGAGACCCAGTACTTC	CASSPDRRETQYF
TRBV6-5	TRBJ1-6	NA	NA	TGTGCCAGCAGTTGGGGGCAGGGGTCGGGTAATTCACCCCTCCACTTT	CASSWGQGSGNSPLHF
TRBV15	TRBJ1-1	NA	NA	TGTGCCACCAGCAGAGGTGGATCCGGGAACACTGAAGCTTTCTTT	CATSRGGSGNTEAFF
TRBV7-8	TRBJ1-1	NA	NA	TGTGCCAGCAGCTTAGGACAGGAGAACACTGAAGCTTTCTTT	CASSLGQENTEAFF
TRBV11-3	TRBJ2-7	NA	NA	TGTGCCAGCAGCCCCAAACTAGGTGGCGAGCAGTACTTC	CASSPKLGGEQYF
TRBV27	TRBJ2-2	NA	NA	TGTGCCAGCAGTTCAGCAACGAACACCGGGGAGCTGTTTTTT	CASSSATNTGELFF
TRBV11-1	TRBJ2-6	NA	NA	TGTGCCAGCAGCTTAGTGGGGGGCCTTGGGGCCAACGTCCTGACTTTC	CASSLVGGLGANVLTF
TRBV5-1	TRBJ1-4	NA	NA	TGCGCCAGCAGCTTGGATGGAACAAGGGGCGAAAAACTGTTTTTT	CASSLDGTRGEKLFF
TRBV5-1	TRBJ1-6	NA	NA	TGCGCCAGCAGCTTGGACCAGAGCTCCTATAATTCACCCCTCCACTTT	CASSLDQSSYNSPLHF
TRBV2	TRBJ2-1	NA	TRBD2	TGTGCCAGCAGAGAAGGTGGTAGCGGGGGAGTTGAGCAGTTCTTC	CASREGGSGGVEQFF
TRBV2	TRBJ2-5	NA	NA	TGTGCCAGCAAGGCGGATCGGGGGCCCCAAGAGACCCAGTACTTC	CASKADRGPQETQYF
TRBV2	TRBJ2-1	NA	NA	TGTGCCAGCAGTGAACAGGCAGGGAGGTCCTACAATGAGCAGTTCTTC	CASSEQAGRSYNEQFF
TRBV7-2	TRBJ2-7	NA	NA	TGTGCCAGCAGCTTAGTGGCCGCCTACGAGCAGTACTTC	CASSLVAAYEQYF
TRBV7-9	TRBJ1-4	NA	TRBD1	TGTGCCATCGGACAGGAAGAGGGTTTAGGAACTAATGAAAAACTGTTTTTT	CAIGQEEGLGTNEKLFF
TRBV18	TRBJ2-3	NA	NA	TGTGCCAGCTCACCCACAAGCACAGATACGCAGTATTTT	CASSPTSTDTQYF
TRBV5-5	TRBJ1-1	NA	TRBD1	TGTGCCAGCACCGTGGGACAGTTGAACACTGAAGCTTTCTTT	CASTVGQLNTEAFF
TRBV9	TRBJ2-1	NA	NA	TGTGCCAGCAGCGTAGGTTTCGGGGTCAGCTCCTACAATGAGCAGTTCTTC	CASSVGFGVSSYNEQFF
TRBV18	TRBJ2-7	NA	TRBD1	TGTGCCAGCTCACTGGGGACAGGGCGGGAGCAGTACTTC	CASSLGTGREQYF
TRBV14	TRBJ2-2	NA	NA	TGTGCCAGCAGCCAAGTGGTCGTGGGGACCGGGGAGCTGTTTTTT	CASSQVVVGTGELFF
TRBV4-1	TRBJ1-1	NA	NA	TGCGCCAGCAGCCAAGATCCGATCATGAACACTGAAGCTTTCTTT	CASSQDPIMNTEAFF
TRBV4-1	TRBJ1-1	NA	NA	TGCGCCAGCAGCCAAGTCCAGGGGCCCACTGAAGCTTTCTTT	CASSQVQGPTEAFF
TRBV4-3	TRBJ2-6	NA	TRBD1	TGCGCCAGCAGCCAAGACCTGGACAGGGGGGCCAACGTCCTGACTTTC	CASSQDLDRGANVLTF
TRBV30	TRBJ1-5	NA	NA	TGTGCCTGGAGTACTGGACGGTGGAAAAATCAGCCCCAGCATTTT	CAWSTGRWKNQPQHF
TRBV7-9	TRBJ2-5	few	NA	TGTGCCAGCAGTTTACAGGGCCTCGAGACCCAGTACTTC	CASSLQGLETQYF
TRBV5-6	TRBJ2-3	NA	NA	TGTGCCAGCAGCTTGATCCTTACTAGCACAGATACGCAGTATTTT	CASSLILTSTDTQYF
TRBV2	TRBJ2-2	NA	TRBD1	TGTGCCAGCAAGATGGACAGGGAATCAACCGGGGAGCTGTTTTTT	CASKMDRESTGELFF
TRBV7-2	TRBJ2-7	NA	TRBD1	TGTGCCAGCAGCTACCGGGACAGGATCGGGTACGAGCAGTACTTC	CASSYRDRIGYEQYF
TRBV19	TRBJ1-6	NA	NA	TGTGCCAGTAGTACGCGGGGGGCTAATTCACCCCTCCACTTT	CASSTRGANSPLHF
TRBV5-5	TRBJ2-5	NA	NA	TGTGCCAGCAGCTTGAGTAGCGGACAAGAGACCCAGTACTTC	CASSLSSGQETQYF
TRBV6-1	TRBJ2-5	NA	NA	TGTGCCAGCAGTGAATATGAGGGGCAAGAGACCCAGTACTTC	CASSEYEGQETQYF
TRBV7-9	TRBJ2-2	NA	NA	TGTGCCAGCAGCTTTCTTCCGGACGGGGAGCTGTTTTTT	CASSFLPDGELFF
TRBV6-8	TRBJ2-3	NA	NA	TGTGCCAGCCTAACCTCGGGGGTCCTGACGCTTAACACAGATACGCAGTATTTT	CASLTSGVLTLNTDTQYF
TRBV6-1	TRBJ2-7	few	TRBD2	TGTGCCAGCAGGACGGGGCGGGGGGGCAGCTACGAGCAGTACTTC	CASRTGRGGSYEQYF
TRBV5-5	TRBJ2-2	NA	NA	TGTGCCAGCAGCTTGGGGCAGGGAGGTAACACCGGGGAGCTGTTTTTT	CASSLGQGGNTGELFF
TRBV30	TRBJ2-1	NA	NA	TGTGCCTGGACCGCCCCGATAGGGTCCTACAATGAGCAGTTCTTC	CAWTAPIGSYNEQFF
TRBV6-1	TRBJ1-2	NA	NA	TGTGCCAGCAGTGCAAGCCAGGGAGGTGGCTACACCTTC	CASSASQGGGYTF
TRBV27	TRBJ2-5	NA	TRBD1	TGTGCCAGCAGTCCTTGGGACAGCCAAGAGACCCAGTACTTC	CASSPWDSQETQYF
TRBV11-3	TRBJ2-3	NA	NA	TGTGCCAGCAGCTCCGGGACAAGCCGAGCGACAGATACGCAGTATTTT	CASSSGTSRATDTQYF
TRBV2	TRBJ1-6	NA	NA	TGTGCCAGCAGTGTGGAGAATTCACCCCTCCACTTT	CASSVENSPLHF
TRBV4-2	TRBJ1-2	NA	NA	TGTGCCAGCAGCCAAGAAGATAACTATGGCTACACCTTC	CASSQEDNYGYTF